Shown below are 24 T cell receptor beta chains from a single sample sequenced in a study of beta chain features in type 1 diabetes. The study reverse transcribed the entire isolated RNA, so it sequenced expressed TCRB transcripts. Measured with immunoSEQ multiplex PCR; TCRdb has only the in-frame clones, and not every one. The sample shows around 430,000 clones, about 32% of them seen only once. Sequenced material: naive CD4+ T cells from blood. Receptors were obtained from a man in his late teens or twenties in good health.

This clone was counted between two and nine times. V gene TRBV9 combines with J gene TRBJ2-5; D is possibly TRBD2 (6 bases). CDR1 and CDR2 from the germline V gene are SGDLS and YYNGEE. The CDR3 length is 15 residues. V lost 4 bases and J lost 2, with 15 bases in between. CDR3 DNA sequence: TGTGCCAGCAGCCCCGATGCGGGGCTGCAAGAGACCCAGTACTTC. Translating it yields CASSPDAGLQETQYF.

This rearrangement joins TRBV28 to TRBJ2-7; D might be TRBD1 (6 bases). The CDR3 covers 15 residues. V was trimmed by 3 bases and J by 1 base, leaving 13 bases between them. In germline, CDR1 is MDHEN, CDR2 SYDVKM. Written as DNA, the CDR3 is TGTGCCAGCAGTTTGTCGGGGACATTATCCTACGAGCAGTACTTC. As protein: CASSLSGTLSYEQYF.

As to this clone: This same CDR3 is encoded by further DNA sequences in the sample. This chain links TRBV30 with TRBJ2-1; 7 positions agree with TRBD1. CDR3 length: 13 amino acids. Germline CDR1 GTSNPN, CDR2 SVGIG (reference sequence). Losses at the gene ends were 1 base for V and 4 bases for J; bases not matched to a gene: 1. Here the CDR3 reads CAWSGDRYNEQFF. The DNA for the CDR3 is TGTGCCTGGAGTGGGGACAGATACAATGAGCAGTTCTTC.

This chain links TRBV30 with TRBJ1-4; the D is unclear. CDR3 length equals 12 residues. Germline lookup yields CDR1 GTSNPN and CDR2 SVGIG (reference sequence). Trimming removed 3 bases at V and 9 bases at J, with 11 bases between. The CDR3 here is CAWRTTGQKLFF. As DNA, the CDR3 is TGTGCCTGGAGGACCACCGGGCAAAAACTGTTTTTT.

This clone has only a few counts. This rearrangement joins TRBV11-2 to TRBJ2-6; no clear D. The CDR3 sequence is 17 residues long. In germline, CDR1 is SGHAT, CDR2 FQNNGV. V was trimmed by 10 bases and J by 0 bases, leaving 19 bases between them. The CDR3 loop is CATSRFPSFSGANVLTF. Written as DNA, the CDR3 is TGTGCCACCTCGAGGTTTCCTTCTTTCTCTGGGGCCAACGTCCTGACTTTC.

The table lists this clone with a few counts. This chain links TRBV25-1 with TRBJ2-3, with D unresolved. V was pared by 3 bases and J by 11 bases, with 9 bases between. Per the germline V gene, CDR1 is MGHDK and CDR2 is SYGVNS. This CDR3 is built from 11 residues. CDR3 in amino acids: CASSDSRRQYF. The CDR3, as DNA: TGTGCCAGCAGTGATTCAAGAAGGCAGTATTTT. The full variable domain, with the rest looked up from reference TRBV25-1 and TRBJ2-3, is EADIYQTPRYLVIGTGKKITLECSQTMGHDKMYWYQQDPGMELHLIHYSYGVNSTEKGDLSSESTVSRIRTEHFPLTLESARPSHTSQYLCASSDSRRQYFGPGTRLTVL.

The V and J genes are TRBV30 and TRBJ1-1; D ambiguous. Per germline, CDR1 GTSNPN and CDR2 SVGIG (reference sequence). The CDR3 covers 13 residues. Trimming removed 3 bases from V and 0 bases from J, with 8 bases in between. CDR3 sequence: CAWREKMNTEAFF. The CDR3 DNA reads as TGTGCCTGGAGAGAGAAGATGAACACTGAAGCTTTCTTT.

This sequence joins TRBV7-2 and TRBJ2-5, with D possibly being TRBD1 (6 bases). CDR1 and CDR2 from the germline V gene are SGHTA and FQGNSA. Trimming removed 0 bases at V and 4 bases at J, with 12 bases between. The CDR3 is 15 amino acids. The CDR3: CASSLARGYRETQYF. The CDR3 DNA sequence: TGTGCCAGCAGCTTAGCCAGGGGTTATAGAGAGACCCAGTACTTC.

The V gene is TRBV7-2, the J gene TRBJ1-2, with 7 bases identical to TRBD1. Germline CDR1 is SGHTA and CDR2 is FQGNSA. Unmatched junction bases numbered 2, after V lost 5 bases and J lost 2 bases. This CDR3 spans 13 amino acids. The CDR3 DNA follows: TGTGCCAGCAGCCCGGGACAGAACTATGGCTACACCTTC. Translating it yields CASSPGQNYGYTF.

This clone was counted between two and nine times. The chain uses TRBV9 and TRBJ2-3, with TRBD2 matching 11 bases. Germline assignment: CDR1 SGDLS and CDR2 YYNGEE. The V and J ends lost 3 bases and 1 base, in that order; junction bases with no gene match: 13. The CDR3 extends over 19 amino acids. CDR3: CASSAIAGGPRFGTDTQYF. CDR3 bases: TGTGCCAGCAGCGCAATAGCGGGAGGGCCGCGGTTCGGCACAGATACGCAGTATTTT.

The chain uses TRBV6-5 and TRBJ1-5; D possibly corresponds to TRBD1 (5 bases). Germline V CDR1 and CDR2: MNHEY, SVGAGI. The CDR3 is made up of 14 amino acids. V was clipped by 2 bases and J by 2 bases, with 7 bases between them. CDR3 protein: CASSYGGGNQPQHF. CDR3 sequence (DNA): TGTGCCAGCAGTTACGGGGGAGGCAATCAGCCCCAGCATTTT.

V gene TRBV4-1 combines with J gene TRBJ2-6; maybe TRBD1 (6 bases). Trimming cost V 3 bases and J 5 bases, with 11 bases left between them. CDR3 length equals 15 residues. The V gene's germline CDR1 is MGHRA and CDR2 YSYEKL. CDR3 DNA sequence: TGCGCCAGCAGCCAGGGACGGGACAGGGCCAACGTCCTGACTTTC. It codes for CASSQGRDRANVLTF.

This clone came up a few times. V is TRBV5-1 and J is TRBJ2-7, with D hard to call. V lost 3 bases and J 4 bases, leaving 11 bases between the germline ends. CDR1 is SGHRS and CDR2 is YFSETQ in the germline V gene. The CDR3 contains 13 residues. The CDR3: CASSSPGGYEQYF. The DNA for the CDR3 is TGCGCCAGCAGCTCCCCGGGCGGATACGAGCAGTACTTC.

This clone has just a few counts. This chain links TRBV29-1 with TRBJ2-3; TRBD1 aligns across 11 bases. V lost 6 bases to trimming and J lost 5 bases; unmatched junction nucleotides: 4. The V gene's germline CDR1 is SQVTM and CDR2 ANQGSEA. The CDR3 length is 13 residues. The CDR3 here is CSVRTGGLDTQYF. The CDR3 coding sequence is TGCAGCGTAAGGACAGGGGGCCTAGATACGCAGTATTTT.

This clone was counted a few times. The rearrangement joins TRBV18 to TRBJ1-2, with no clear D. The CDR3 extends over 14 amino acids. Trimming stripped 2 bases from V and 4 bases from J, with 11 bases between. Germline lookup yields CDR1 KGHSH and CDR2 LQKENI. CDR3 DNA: TGTGCCAGCTCACCAGAGAGAACAAGCTATGGCTACACCTTC. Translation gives CASSPERTSYGYTF.

CDR3: CASSVAGRGPTSTDTQYF. The CDR3 DNA sequence: TGTGCCAGCAGCGTAGCAGGGAGGGGGCCGACTAGCACAGATACGCAGTATTTT. The V call is TRBV9, the J call TRBJ2-3; either TRBD1 or TRBD2 may fit D (7 bases each). Trimming removed 0 bases at V and 0 bases at J, with 17 bases between. The CDR3 runs 18 residues. The V gene's germline CDR1 is SGDLS and CDR2 YYNGEE.

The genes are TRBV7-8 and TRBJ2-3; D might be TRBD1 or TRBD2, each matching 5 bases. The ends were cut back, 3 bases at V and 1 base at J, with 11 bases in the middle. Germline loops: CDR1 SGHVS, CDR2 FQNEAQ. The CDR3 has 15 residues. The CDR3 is CASSFGARGTDTQYF. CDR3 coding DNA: TGTGCCAGCAGCTTCGGGGCCCGGGGCACAGATACGCAGTATTTT.

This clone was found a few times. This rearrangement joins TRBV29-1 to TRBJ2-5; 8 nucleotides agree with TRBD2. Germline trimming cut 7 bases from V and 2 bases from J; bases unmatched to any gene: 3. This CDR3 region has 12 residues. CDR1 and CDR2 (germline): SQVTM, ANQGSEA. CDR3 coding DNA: TGCAGCGGACTAGCGCATCAAGAGACCCAGTACTTC. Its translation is CSGLAHQETQYF.

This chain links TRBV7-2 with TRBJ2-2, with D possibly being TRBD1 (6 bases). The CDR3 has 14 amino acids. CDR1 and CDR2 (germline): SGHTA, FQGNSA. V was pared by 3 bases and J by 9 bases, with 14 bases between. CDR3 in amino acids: CASSFDRMNRELFF. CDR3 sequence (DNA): TGTGCCAGCAGCTTTGACAGGATGAACCGGGAGCTGTTTTTT.

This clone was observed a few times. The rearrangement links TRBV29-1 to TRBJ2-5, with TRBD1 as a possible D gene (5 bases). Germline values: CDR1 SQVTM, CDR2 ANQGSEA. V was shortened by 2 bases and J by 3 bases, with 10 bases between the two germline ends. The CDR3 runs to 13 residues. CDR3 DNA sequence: TGCAGCGTTGAAAAGGGCAGGGAAGAGACCCAGTACTTC. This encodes CSVEKGREETQYF.

The CDR3 spells CASSTQRQGGYTF. In DNA, the CDR3 is TGTGCCAGCAGTACCCAGAGACAGGGTGGCTACACCTTC. V and J are TRBV28 and TRBJ1-2, with 7 bases fitting TRBD1. The CDR3 covers 13 residues. V shed 5 bases, J shed 7 bases, and the junction held 7 bases outside the gene matches. Germline CDR1 MDHEN, CDR2 SYDVKM.

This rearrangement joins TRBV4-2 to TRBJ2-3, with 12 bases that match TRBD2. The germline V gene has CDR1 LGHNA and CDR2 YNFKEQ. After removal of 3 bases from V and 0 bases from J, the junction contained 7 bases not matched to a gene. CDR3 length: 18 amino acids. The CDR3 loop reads CASSHPEGTSGSTDTQYF. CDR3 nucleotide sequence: TGTGCCAGCAGCCATCCTGAGGGGACTAGCGGGAGCACAGATACGCAGTATTTT.

The CDR3, as DNA: TGCGCCAGCAGCTTGGGCCCAACTAGCACAGATACGCAGTATTTT. This translates into CASSLGPTSTDTQYF. The chain uses TRBV5-1 and TRBJ2-3; D uncertain. Trimming left V 0 bases short and J 0 bases short, with 8 bases between. The CDR3 is 15 residues long. The V gene's germline CDR1 is SGHRS and CDR2 YFSETQ.

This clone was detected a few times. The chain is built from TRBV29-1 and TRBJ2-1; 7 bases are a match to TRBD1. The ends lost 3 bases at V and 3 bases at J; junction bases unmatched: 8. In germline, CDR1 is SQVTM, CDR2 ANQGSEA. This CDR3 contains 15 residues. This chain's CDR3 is CSVETGQPFYNEQFF. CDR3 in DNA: TGCAGCGTTGAGACAGGGCAGCCCTTCTACAATGAGCAGTTCTTC.